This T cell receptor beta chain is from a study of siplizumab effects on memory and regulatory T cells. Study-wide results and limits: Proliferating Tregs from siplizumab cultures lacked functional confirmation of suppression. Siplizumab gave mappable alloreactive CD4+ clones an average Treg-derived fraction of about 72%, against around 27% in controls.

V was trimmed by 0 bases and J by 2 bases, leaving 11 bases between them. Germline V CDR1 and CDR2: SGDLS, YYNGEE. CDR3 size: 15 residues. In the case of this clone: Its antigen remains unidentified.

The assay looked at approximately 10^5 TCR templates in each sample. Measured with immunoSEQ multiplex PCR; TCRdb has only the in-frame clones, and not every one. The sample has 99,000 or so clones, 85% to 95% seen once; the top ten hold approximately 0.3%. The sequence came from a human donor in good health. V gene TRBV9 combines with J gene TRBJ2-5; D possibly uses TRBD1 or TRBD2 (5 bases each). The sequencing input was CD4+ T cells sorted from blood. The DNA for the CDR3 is TGTGCCAGCAGCGTAGGGAGGTGGGGGCAAGAGACCCAGTACTTC. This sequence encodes CASSVGRWGQETQYF.